This entry lists 18 T cell receptor beta chains sequenced from one sample in a study of T-cell reconstitution after alpha-beta-depleted transplantation in children. As it was prepared, the TCRbeta library received unique molecular identifiers. MiXCR, run by TCRdb on the PCR reads, gives a single entry per CDR3 protein. Among about a million distinct CDR3 sequences listed, 25% to 30% were seen once. Sample: PBMCs, mostly from graft donor cells, taken 360 days after TCRalphabeta/CD19-depleted stem cell transplant. These receptors were obtained from a boy less than two years old who had a stem cell transplant for SCID, so the T cells may come from the graft donor.

Regarding this clonotype: This is likely a read error, given that the CDR3 carries no conserved phenylalanine or tryptophan at its end. The rearrangement joins TRBV5-5 to TRBJ2-3; D is perhaps TRBD1 or TRBD2 (6 bases each). Per germline, CDR1 SGHKS and CDR2 YYEKEE (reference sequence). Trimming stripped 6 bases from V and 4 bases from J, with 18 bases between. The CDR3 length is 15 residues. The CDR3 sequence: CASISPMGGADTQYL. The CDR3, as DNA: TGTGCCAGCATCAGCCCAATGGGGGGCGCAGATACGCAGTATCTT.

The chain carries TRBV20-1 and TRBJ2-7; weak D call: TRBD1 (5 bases). The V gene's germline CDR1 is DFQATT and CDR2 SNEGSKA (reference sequence). V lost 5 bases, J lost 2 bases, and 19 bases lay in between. The length of the CDR3 is 15 residues. The CDR3 spells CSARSAWQGPYEQYF. In DNA, the CDR3 is TGCAGTGCTCGCTCAGCGTGGCAGGGCCCCTACGAGCAGTACTTC.

This chain links TRBV12-3 or TRBV12-4 with TRBJ2-7; possible D gene TRBD2, 5 bases. V gave up 5 bases and J gave up 2 bases, with 19 bases separating them. The CDR3 loop spans 16 amino acids. CDR3 DNA sequence: TGTGCCAGCAGTCCTCGGACTTCCCCGGCCACCTACGAGCAGTACTTC. Amino acids: CASSPRTSPATYEQYF.

This clonotype has only a few counts. The chain carries TRBV7-9 and TRBJ2-7; TRBD1 might be the D (7 bases). The V end lost 10 bases, the J end lost 3 bases, and 19 bases lay between the germline ends. Germline loops: CDR1 SEHNR, CDR2 FQNEAQ (reference sequence). CDR3 length: 14 amino acids. DNA of the CDR3: TGTGCCACCATCGATCCCAGGGGGGACTACGAGCAGTACTTC. Translated: CATIDPRGDYEQYF.

CDR3 in amino acids: CSASTTGKGETQYF. The CDR3 DNA is TGCAGTGCTAGCACGACAGGGAAAGGGGAGACCCAGTACTTC. V and J are TRBV20-1 and TRBJ2-5; 7 bases are a match to TRBD1. The V and J ends lost 3 bases and 5 bases, in that order; junction bases with no gene match: 9. From germline, CDR1 is DFQATT and CDR2 SNEGSKA (reference sequence). The CDR3 runs 14 residues.

The gene calls are TRBV4-1 and TRBJ2-1; no firm D call. V shed 5 bases and J shed 4 bases, with 12 bases lying between them. Germline V gene data show CDR1 as MGHRA and CDR2 as YSYEKL. This CDR3 is built from 14 residues. CDR3 residues: CASSFQAGYNEQFF. CDR3 coding DNA: TGCGCCAGCAGCTTCCAGGCAGGATACAATGAGCAGTTCTTC.

This sequence joins TRBV6-5 and TRBJ1-5, with TRBD1 identical over 9 bases. The V segment lost 6 bases and the J segment 7 bases; nucleotides outside the gene matches: 4. CDR1 is MNHEY, CDR2 SVGAGI, per germline. The CDR3 totals 13 residues. DNA of the CDR3: TGTGCCAGCAGAGGGACAGGGTCCCAGCCCCAGCATTTT. Residues: CASRGTGSQPQHF.

The V gene is TRBV6-2 or TRBV6-3, the J gene TRBJ1-2; 7 nucleotides line up with TRBD1. The CDR3 extends over 14 amino acids. J was trimmed by 4 bases and V by 6 bases; bases with no gene match: 8. Germline CDR1 and CDR2: MNHEY and SVGEGT. CDR3 in amino acids: CASRTTGRSYGYTF. The DNA of the CDR3 is TGTGCCAGCAGAACGACAGGGAGAAGCTATGGCTACACCTTC.

J is TRBJ1-2 and V is TRBV10-3, with D uncertain. The CDR3 loop spans 14 amino acids. Trimming cost V 3 bases and J 6 bases, with 14 bases left between them. Germline CDR1 is ENHRY and CDR2 is SYGVKD. CDR3 bases: TGTGCCATCAGTGACCGGGTCGCTCCGGATGGCTACACCTTC. Translating it yields CAISDRVAPDGYTF.

The chain carries TRBV5-5 and TRBJ1-1; D not resolved. Germline CDR1 is SGHKS and CDR2 is YYEKEE (reference sequence). V was clipped by 2 bases and J by 0 bases, with 11 bases between them. The CDR3 totals 15 residues. CDR3 DNA sequence: TGTGCCAGCAGCTTCTTGGACCTGATGAACACTGAAGCTTTCTTT. It codes for CASSFLDLMNTEAFF.

Many counts were recorded for this clonotype. The chain employs TRBV7-9 and TRBJ2-7; possibly TRBD1 or TRBD2 for D (6 bases each). V lost 2 bases and J 3 bases, leaving 8 bases between the germline ends. CDR3 size: 13 residues. Germline V gives CDR1 SEHNR, CDR2 FQNEAQ (reference sequence). CDR3 in DNA: TGTGCCAGCAGCTTAAGGGGGGTCTACGAGCAGTACTTC. Translating gives CASSLRGVYEQYF.

This clonotype showed up just a few times. The chain combines TRBV20-1 with TRBJ2-1; no clear D. This CDR3 is 13 amino acids long. Trimming removed 8 bases at V and 0 bases at J, with 11 bases between. Germline loops: CDR1 DFQATT, CDR2 SNEGSKA (reference sequence). The CDR3, as DNA: TGCAGTCCAATAGGGCGCTCCTACAATGAGCAGTTCTTC. The encoded protein is CSPIGRSYNEQFF.

This clonotype appeared a single time. The rearrangement joins TRBV12-3 or TRBV12-4 to TRBJ1-2; no firm D call. With 1 base removed from V and 3 bases from J, the gap between germline ends came to 6 bases. CDR3 length equals 13 residues. The CDR3 DNA reads as TGTGCCAGCAGTTTAGACCCGCACTATGGCTACACCTTC. Residues: CASSLDPHYGYTF.

This clonotype was seen a few times. The chain links TRBV28 to TRBJ1-5; tentatively, D is TRBD1 (6 bases). Germline V gives CDR1 MDHEN, CDR2 SYDVKM. The CDR3 loop spans 14 amino acids. V gave up 6 bases and J gave up 5 bases, with 14 bases separating them. The CDR3 here is CASRPPGADQPQHF. The CDR3 DNA sequence: TGTGCCAGCAGACCCCCAGGGGCGGATCAGCCCCAGCATTTT.

The rearrangement uses TRBV4-1 and TRBJ1-2; D is ambiguous. Per the germline V gene, CDR1 is MGHRA and CDR2 is YSYEKL. The CDR3 runs to 14 residues. Between the trimmed V and J ends, which lost 3 bases and 3 bases, there was a span of 11 bases. The CDR3 loop reads CASSHLGGDYGYTF. In DNA form, the CDR3 reads TGCGCCAGCAGCCACCTAGGAGGAGACTATGGCTACACCTTC.

The genes are TRBV4-1 and TRBJ2-5, with D tentatively TRBD2 (6 bases). CDR3 length: 16 amino acids. V lost 1 base and J 3 bases, leaving 15 bases between the germline ends. Germline V lookup: CDR1 MGHRA, CDR2 YSYEKL. Written as DNA, the CDR3 is TGCGCCAGCAGCCAAGTGGGAGGTTGGGTAAAAGAGACCCAGTACTTC. Protein sequence: CASSQVGGWVKETQYF.

This clonotype was seen a handful of times. This chain joins TRBV20-1 and TRBJ2-1; D is ambiguous. Looked up from germline, CDR1 is DFQATT and CDR2 is SNEGSKA (reference sequence). This CDR3 has 12 amino acids. The ends were cut back, 0 bases at V and 11 bases at J, with 11 bases in the middle. DNA for the CDR3: TGCAGTGCTAGAGATCCCTCCAGGCAGCAGTTCTTC. Its protein product is CSARDPSRQQFF.

This clonotype was seen more than once but under ten times. This sequence joins TRBV12-3 or TRBV12-4 and TRBJ2-1, with 7 positions matching TRBD2. Trimming took 2 bases from V and 4 from J; bases not matched to a gene: 8. This CDR3 comprises 16 residues. The CDR3 region has the DNA TGTGCCAGCAGTTTACCGTCTAGCGGAGAATACAATGAGCAGTTCTTC. It yields the protein CASSLPSSGEYNEQFF.